Listed below are T cell receptor beta chains from one sample, sequenced in a study of blood T cell repertoires in COVID-19. Here immunoSEQ multiplex PCR was the method, and the copy in TCRdb shows in-frame clones only, minus some. The table lists some 250,000 clones, 75% to 90% of them singletons. Input material: PBMCs or T cells enriched from blood (not recorded which). The origin of the receptors is a woman between 35 and 50 years old with acute COVID-19. Both conserved end residues are part of each CDR3. The D gene is left open where the match is weak. Not all rows give a size; the values are once, few, many and, for expanded clones, a class.

NA | TRBJ2-2 | NA | TRBV5-1 | TGCGCCAGCAGCCTTGACAGGACCGGGGAGCTGTTTTTT | CASSLDRTGELFF
NA | TRBJ2-3 | TRBD2 | TRBV5-6 | TGTGCCAGCAGACCTAGCGGGGAGCCAGATACGCAGTATTTT | CASRPSGEPDTQYF
NA | TRBJ2-1 | NA | TRBV6-5 | TGTGCCAGCAGTTACTCGCTGTCAGTTAATGAGCAGTTCTTC | CASSYSLSVNEQFF
NA | TRBJ1-1 | NA | TRBV7-9 | TGTGCCAGCAGCTTAGGTGGAGGGTCAGGGAGGCACACTGAAGCTTTCTTT | CASSLGGGSGRHTEAFF
NA | TRBJ1-1 | NA | TRBV24-1 | TGTGCCACCAGTGATCCAGGGAGGACTGAAGCTTTCTTT | CATSDPGRTEAFF
NA | TRBJ2-1 | NA | TRBV20-1 | TGCAGTGCTAGTAGGAGCGGCACCTACAATGAGCAGTTCTTC | CSASRSGTYNEQFF
NA | TRBJ2-5 | TRBD1 | TRBV30 | TGTGCCTGGAGCCGACAGGGGGTATGGGAGACCCAGTACTTC | CAWSRQGVWETQYF
NA | TRBJ1-6 | NA | TRBV19 | TGTGCCAGTAGTATCGACAGCAACTATAATTCACCCCTCCACTTT | CASSIDSNYNSPLHF
few | TRBJ2-1 | TRBD2 | TRBV5-4 | TGTGCCAGCAGCCTAACCTTGGGACTAGAGAACAATGAGCAGTTCTTC | CASSLTLGLENNEQFF
NA | TRBJ2-5 | TRBD1 | TRBV7-9 | TGTGCCAGCAGCCAGGACAGGGGTGGTATCGAGACCCAGTACTTC | CASSQDRGGIETQYF
NA | TRBJ1-1 | NA | TRBV20-1 | TGCAGTGCGAGCAGGGCGACTGAAGCTTTCTTT | CSASRATEAFF
NA | TRBJ2-2 | TRBD1 | TRBV10-2 | TGCGCCACCAGGGGGACAGCCGCGAACACCGGGGAGCTGTTTTTT | CATRGTAANTGELFF
NA | TRBJ2-1 | NA | TRBV2 | TGTGCCAGCAGTGGCCAGCGGTACAATGAGCAGTTCTTC | CASSGQRYNEQFF
NA | TRBJ1-5 | NA | TRBV20-1 | TGCAGTGCTAGTGAAGGGGGGGTCAATCAGCCCCAGCATTTT | CSASEGGVNQPQHF
NA | TRBJ2-3 | TRBD2 | TRBV18 | TGTGCCAGCTCGTCCACTCTGACTAGCGGGAGTTTAGATACGCAGTATTTT | CASSSTLTSGSLDTQYF
NA | TRBJ2-3 | TRBD2 | TRBV11-2 | TGTGCCAGCAGCTTAAAGCGGGTGGGGGGGGATACGCAGTATTTT | CASSLKRVGGDTQYF
NA | TRBJ2-1 | NA | TRBV4-1 | TGCGCCAGCAGTAACAGGGTCAACAATGAGCAGTTCTTC | CASSNRVNNEQFF
NA | TRBJ2-7 | NA | TRBV15 | TGTGCCACCAGCAGAGATAGCGGACTCTCCTACGAGCAGTACTTC | CATSRDSGLSYEQYF
once | TRBJ1-2 | TRBD1 | TRBV11-1 | TGTGCCAGCAGCCCGGGACAGGGAGTAGGTGGCTACACCTTC | CASSPGQGVGGYTF
NA | TRBJ1-1 | NA | TRBV11-3 | TGTGCCAGCAGCTATAGCAGGGCCGCGAACACTGAAGCTTTCTTT | CASSYSRAANTEAFF
NA | TRBJ2-3 | NA | TRBV19 | TGTGCCAGTAGTAACAGAGGACAGTTGAGCACAGATACGCAGTATTTT | CASSNRGQLSTDTQYF
NA | TRBJ1-1 | NA | TRBV7-3 | TGTGCCAGCAGCTTAACTACAAACACTGAAGCTTTCTTT | CASSLTTNTEAFF
NA | TRBJ2-1 | NA | TRBV7-9 | TGTGCCAGCAGCTTAGCGGGCAGGGTCACCTACAATGAGCAGTTCTTC | CASSLAGRVTYNEQFF
NA | TRBJ1-4 | TRBD1 | TRBV5-1 | TGCGCCAGCAGCTTGGACAGGGGGCATGAAAAACTGTTTTTT | CASSLDRGHEKLFF
NA | TRBJ1-3 | NA | TRBV7-8 | TGTGCCAGCAGCTCCGCCCAGGGCTCTGGAAACACCATATATTTT | CASSSAQGSGNTIYF
NA | TRBJ2-6 | TRBD1 | TRBV2 | TGTGCCAGCAGTTCCCGGACAGGGAGCTCTGGGGCCAACGTCCTGACTTTC | CASSSRTGSSGANVLTF
NA | TRBJ2-2 | NA | TRBV29-1 | TGCAGCGCACTAGTGTTAACCGGGGAGCTGTTTTTT | CSALVLTGELFF
NA | TRBJ2-1 | NA | TRBV4-1 | TGCGCCAGCAGCCAGCCAAGCCGGAGGACCTACAATGAGCAGTTCTTC | CASSQPSRRTYNEQFF
NA | TRBJ2-7 | NA | TRBV11-3 | TGTGCCAGCAGCTTCACCGGGGGATACGAGCAGTACTTC | CASSFTGGYEQYF
NA | TRBJ2-1 | NA | TRBV7-2 | TGTGCCAGCAGCCTACTAGATGGCTACAATGAGCAGTTCTTC | CASSLLDGYNEQFF
NA | TRBJ2-5 | TRBD2 | TRBV7-6 | TGTGCCAGCACTAGCGGGAGGCTCCAAGAGACCCAGTACTTC | CASTSGRLQETQYF
NA | TRBJ2-7 | NA | TRBV18 | TGTGCCAGCTCACCGGGCAGCTACGAGCAGTACTTC | CASSPGSYEQYF
NA | TRBJ2-7 | NA | TRBV2 | TGTGCCCTTATCAGGGTCCGGGAGCAAAGCTACGAGCAGTACTTC | CALIRVREQSYEQYF
NA | TRBJ2-3 | TRBD2 | TRBV7-8 | TGTGCCAGCAGCCAAAGGACTAGCGGGAGGTCAGATACGCAGTATTTT | CASSQRTSGRSDTQYF
NA | TRBJ2-3 | NA | TRBV20-1 | TGCAGTGCTAGAACATCTGCAACGCAGTATTTT | CSARTSATQYF
few | TRBJ2-7 | TRBD2 | TRBV6-5 | TGTGCCAGCAGTAATATCATAGCGGGAGTGGGTGAGCAGTACTTC | CASSNIIAGVGEQYF
once | TRBJ2-1 | NA | TRBV4-1 | TGCGCCAGCAGCCAATATTTTGACAGTCCCTACAATGAGCAGTTCTTC | CASSQYFDSPYNEQFF
NA | TRBJ1-2 | NA | TRBV25-1 | TGTGCCAGCAGTGATAAGGGAGACTATGGCTACACCTTC | CASSDKGDYGYTF
NA | TRBJ1-2 | TRBD1 | TRBV5-4 | TGTGCCAGCAGCTTGACCCGCCGGGACAGGGGTTTTCACTATGGCTACACCTTC | CASSLTRRDRGFHYGYTF
NA | TRBJ1-1 | TRBD1 | TRBV24-1 | TGTGCCACCAGTTATACTTGGAGGACAGGGAGGACTGAAGCTTTCTTT | CATSYTWRTGRTEAFF
once | TRBJ1-1 | TRBD1 | TRBV19 | TGTGCCAGTAGTGTCGAGGGGGCTGGGAACACTGAAGCTTTCTTT | CASSVEGAGNTEAFF
NA | TRBJ1-2 | NA | TRBV2 | TGTGCCAGCAGTGGACGGACATTCTCTTATGGCTACACCTTC | CASSGRTFSYGYTF
NA | TRBJ1-1 | NA | TRBV6-1 | TGTGCCAGCAGTGATGAACTGGAAGGGGCTGCATCGAACACTGAAGCTTTCTTT | CASSDELEGAASNTEAFF
NA | TRBJ1-6 | TRBD1 | TRBV3-1/TRBV3-2 | TGTGCCAGCAGGACAGGGGACCGCTCACCCCTCCACTTT | CASRTGDRSPLHF
NA | TRBJ2-3 | NA | TRBV5-5 | TGTGCCAGCAGCTTGGTAGCGCAGCCTCAGCAGTATTTT | CASSLVAQPQQYF
NA | TRBJ1-3 | NA | TRBV18 | TGTGCCAGCTCACCAACCGACAGTCCCTCTGGAAACACCATATATTTT | CASSPTDSPSGNTIYF
NA | TRBJ1-6 | NA | TRBV7-3 | TGTGCCAGCAGCTTAATTGAGGGATCACCCCTCCACTTT | CASSLIEGSPLHF
NA | TRBJ2-2 | TRBD1 | TRBV19 | TGTGCCAGTAGTACGAGCAGGGGGACCGGGGAGCTGTTTTTT | CASSTSRGTGELFF
NA | TRBJ1-2 | TRBD1 | TRBV13 | TGTGCCAGCAGCTTAGAGGTGACAGGGGTCGGCTACACCTTC | CASSLEVTGVGYTF
few | TRBJ1-1 | NA | TRBV30 | TGTGCCTGGAGCCACTCGAACACTGAAGCTTTCTTT | CAWSHSNTEAFF
NA | TRBJ1-5 | TRBD1 | TRBV15 | TGTGCCACCAGCCCTACAGGGGGCAGCAATCAGCCCCAGCATTTT | CATSPTGGSNQPQHF
NA | TRBJ2-1 | TRBD2 | TRBV2 | TGTGCCAGCAGTGAAGTTAGCGGGGATTACAATGAGCAGTTCTTC | CASSEVSGDYNEQFF